This T cell receptor beta chain was recorded in a study of T cell responses to AZD1222 COVID-19 vaccine. The sample holds one count of this clone. Researchers grouped second doses given at about 4 or about 12 weeks into one pool. Clones were sequenced by immunoSEQ multiplex PCR, and TCRdb holds only the in-frame ones, with some missing. The sample contains about 270,000 clones, 90% to 95% of which appear only once. This clonotype was obtained from an adult who received the AZD1222 COVID-19 vaccine. Sample: peripheral blood, taken 28 days after the second AZD1222 dose.

The CDR3: CASSSVSGTTRYEQYF. CDR3 sequence (DNA): TGTGCCAGCAGCTCGGTTTCCGGGACTACGAGGTACGAGCAGTACTTC. The gene calls are TRBV11-2 and TRBJ2-7; 7 positions agree with TRBD2. The CDR3 totals 16 residues. The germline CDR1 and CDR2 sequences are SGHAT and FQNNGV. With 4 bases clipped from V and 4 bases from J, the junction kept 13 bases outside the gene matches.